This TCR beta chain was recovered during a study of cytomegalovirus exposure and HLA in healthy donors. Study-level information: An earlier analysis identified 120 million or so unique TCR beta sequences in about 179 million T cells.

PCR was performed using 60 Vbeta and 13 Jbeta primers. Generated by immunoSEQ multiplex PCR, the TCRdb table keeps only in-frame clones and is missing some. The sample lists 85,000 to 100,000 clones, roughly 80% occurring once. This receptor was identified in a girl aged 2 to 9 in good health and CMV-seropositive. The specimen was PBMCs.

CDR3 nucleotide sequence: TGTGCCAGCAGCTCCGGGACAGGCCACTACGAGCAGTACTTC. Protein product: CASSSGTGHYEQYF. The V gene is TRBV9, the J gene TRBJ2-7; 8 bases align to TRBD1. Germline V CDR1 and CDR2: SGDLS, YYNGEE. The CDR3 contains 14 residues. V lost 4 bases to trimming and J lost 3 bases; unmatched junction nucleotides: 6.